The rows below give T cell receptor beta chains drawn from one sample of a study of T-cell memory formation after mild COVID-19. TCRdb re-analysed the 5' RACE reads in MiXCR, keeping a single row per CDR3 protein. The sample has 290,000 or so distinct CDR3 sequences; approximately 19% are singletons. Sequencing was performed on PBMCs or a T cell subset sorted from them (not recorded which). These receptor sequences come from a young man who had mild COVID-19 (a few samples of this study predate the infection). Cell type and time point are not known. Each CDR3 is given with its conserved first and last residue. The order of the fields is clone size, J gene, D gene, V gene, CDR3 DNA, CDR3 protein. The D gene is left open where the match is weak. Some rows have no size entry. The others give once, few or many, or a class for an expanded clone.

>many|TRBJ2-3|-|TRBV5-1
TGCGCCAGCAGGTATCGGGGGCTCACAGATACGCAGTATTTT
CASRYRGLTDTQYF
>-|TRBJ2-1|-|TRBV6-6
TGTGCCAGCACCCGAGGCAGTTACAATGAGCAGTTCTTC
CASTRGSYNEQFF
>-|TRBJ2-4|-|TRBV4-3
TGCGCCAGCAGCCAAGATCGGGCCAGTGGGATGGCCAAAAACATTCAGTACTTC
CASSQDRASGMAKNIQYF
>-|TRBJ2-7|-|TRBV14
TGTGCCAGCAGCCATACAGGTTGGGAGTACTTC
CASSHTGWEYF
>-|TRBJ1-4|-|TRBV7-9
TGTGCCAGCAGTGGATGGGCTTCCGAAAAACTGTTTTTT
CASSGWASEKLFF
>-|TRBJ2-5|-|TRBV6-5
TGTGCCAGCAGTTACTTTGAGACCCAGTACTTC
CASSYFETQYF
>-|TRBJ2-4|-|TRBV5-1
TGCGCCAGCAGCTTGCCTCCAAACTCGCGTGAAGCCAAAAACATTCAGTACTTC
CASSLPPNSREAKNIQYF
>-|TRBJ2-2|TRBD2|TRBV20-1
TGCAGTGCTCCTAGCGGGGTCGGGGAGCTGTTTTTT
CSAPSGVGELFF
>-|TRBJ2-7|-|TRBV7-2
TGTGCCAGCAGCCTGGGACCATTCTCCTACGAGCAGTACTTC
CASSLGPFSYEQYF
>few|TRBJ2-5|TRBD1|TRBV20-1
TGCAGTGCTAGAGAGCCAGGGGGCGAGACCCAGTACTTC
CSAREPGGETQYF
>-|TRBJ2-7|-|TRBV6-2/TRBV6-3
TGTGCCAGCAGTTCTATGTACGAGCAGTACTTC
CASSSMYEQYF